The 25 T cell receptor beta chains reported below all come from one sample, sequenced in a study of blood T cell repertoires in COVID-19. TCRdb keeps only in-frame clones here, not all; method: immunoSEQ multiplex PCR. The repertoire holds approximately 400,000 clones, with about 89% as singletons. Source material: PBMCs or T cells enriched from blood (not recorded which). These receptors came from a man younger than 45 who had recovered from COVID-19.

This chain connects TRBV24-1 to TRBJ2-1; 7 bases fit TRBD2. The CDR3 runs to 17 residues. Germline assignment: CDR1 KGHDR and CDR2 SFDVKD. Trimming took 0 bases from V and 5 from J; bases not matched to a gene: 9. CDR3 amino acids: CATSDLAGLEPHNEQFF. In DNA, the CDR3 is TGTGCCACCAGTGATTTGGCCGGACTAGAGCCCCACAATGAGCAGTTCTTC.

This clone was found a few times. This chain joins TRBV6-5 and TRBJ1-2, with D possibly TRBD1 on 5 matching bases. The germline CDR1 and CDR2 sequences are MNHEY and SVGAGI. V lost 4 bases, J lost 6 bases, and 21 bases lay in between. The CDR3 is 16 residues long. CDR3 coding DNA: TGTGCCAGCAGTTCAAGGCCCGGGACTACGGGGGATGGCTACACCTTC. Protein sequence: CASSSRPGTTGDGYTF.

This rearrangement joins TRBV4-1 to TRBJ2-1; D might be TRBD1 (6 bases). The CDR3 covers 16 residues. Trimming cost V 5 bases and J 2 bases, with 16 bases left between them. Germline V CDR1 and CDR2: MGHRA, YSYEKL. The CDR3 reads CASSIEQGLPYNEQFF. The DNA for the CDR3 is TGCGCCAGCAGCATTGAACAGGGTCTCCCCTACAATGAGCAGTTCTTC.

The CDR3 sequence is CAWTREAANSYNEQFF. As DNA, the CDR3 is TGTGCCTGGACGAGGGAAGCGGCCAACTCCTACAATGAGCAGTTCTTC. The chain couples TRBV30 to TRBJ2-1, with D possibly TRBD2 on 5 matching bases. Germline CDR1 reads GTSNPN; CDR2 reads SVGIG (reference sequence). This CDR3 is built from 16 residues. V was cut by 4 bases and J by 0 bases, with 16 bases left in between.

The J gene is TRBJ1-4, the V gene TRBV9; TRBD1 matches 12 bases. This CDR3 is 15 amino acids long. Trimming removed 4 bases from V and 8 bases from J; junction bases left unmatched: 6. The V gene's germline CDR1 is SGDLS and CDR2 YYNGEE. CDR3 sequence: CASSTGTGGREKLFF. In DNA form, the CDR3 reads TGTGCCAGCAGCACCGGGACAGGGGGCAGGGAAAAACTGTTTTTT.

V gene TRBV12-3 or TRBV12-4 combines with J gene TRBJ2-1, with unresolved D. This CDR3 has 11 amino acids. V was cut by 7 bases and J by 6 bases, with 7 bases left in between. CDR3 nucleotides: TGTGCCAGCACGGGTGTCAATGAGCAGTTCTTC. Translating it yields CASTGVNEQFF.

The gene calls are TRBV6-6 and TRBJ1-2; D remains unclear. The CDR3 runs to 13 residues. Trimming removed 4 bases at V and 0 bases at J, with 6 bases between. Germline CDR1 is MNHNY and CDR2 is SVGAGI (reference sequence). CDR3 residues: CASSLSTNYGYTF. In DNA, the CDR3 is TGTGCCAGCAGTTTAAGCACTAACTATGGCTACACCTTC.

V usage is TRBV7-2 and J usage is TRBJ1-6, with 9 bases fitting TRBD1. The CDR3 is 14 amino acids. Trimming at V came to 4 bases and at J to 11 bases, leaving 6 bases not matched to a gene. The germline gives CDR1 SGHTA, CDR2 FQGNSA. CDR3 residues: CASSSDRGVPPLHF. The CDR3 region has the DNA TGTGCCAGCAGCTCGGACAGGGGAGTACCACCCCTCCACTTT. Based on the CDR3 plus reference TRBV7-2 and TRBJ1-6, the full variable domain is GAGVSQSPSNKVTEKGKDVELRCDPISGHTALYWYRQSLGQGLEFLIYFQGNSAPDKSGLPSDRFSAERTGGSVSTLTIQRTQQEDSAVYLCASSSDRGVPPLHFGNGTRLTVT.

The gene calls are TRBV6-1 and TRBJ1-4; TRBD1 aligns across 11 bases. The CDR3 sequence is 15 residues long. The V gene's germline CDR1 is MNHNS and CDR2 SASEGT. With 3 bases clipped from V and 7 bases from J, the junction kept 4 bases outside the gene matches. CDR3 coding DNA: TGTGCCAGCAGTGATCCGGGACAGGGGGTTGAAAAACTGTTTTTT. Translated, it gives CASSDPGQGVEKLFF.

As regards this clone: This same CDR3 is encoded by further DNA sequences in the sample. V and J are TRBV5-1 and TRBJ1-1; TRBD1 agrees at 9 bases. This CDR3 is 14 amino acids long. Looked up from germline, CDR1 is SGHRS and CDR2 is YFSETQ. The ends lost 4 bases at V and 2 bases at J; junction bases unmatched: 3. The CDR3 here is CASSRGQGNTEAFF. The CDR3 DNA follows: TGCGCCAGCAGCAGGGGACAGGGAAACACTGAAGCTTTCTTT.

In this sample, this clone turned up once. V is TRBV6-2 or TRBV6-3 and J is TRBJ2-5, with unresolved D. The CDR3 runs to 13 residues. Germline lookup yields CDR1 MNHEY and CDR2 SVGEGT. Trimming shortened V by 6 bases and J by 1 base, and 9 bases separated the two germline ends. CDR3 protein: CASSRALQETQYF. The CDR3 coding sequence is TGTGCCAGCAGCCGGGCCCTCCAAGAGACCCAGTACTTC.

The J gene is TRBJ2-1, the V gene TRBV30; TRBD2 is a possible D gene (6 bases). CDR1 GTSNPN and CDR2 SVGIG come from the germline V gene (reference sequence). This CDR3 contains 14 residues. Trimming removed 0 bases from V and 4 bases from J, with 10 bases in between. CDR3 amino acids: CAWSVMAGYNEQFF. Here the CDR3 DNA reads TGTGCCTGGAGTGTAATGGCGGGGTACAATGAGCAGTTCTTC. Drawing the rest from reference TRBV30 and TRBJ2-1, the complete variable domain is SQTIHQWPATLVQPVGSPLSLECTVEGTSNPNLYWYRQAAGRGLQLLFYSVGIGQISSEVPQNLSASRPQDRQFILSSKKLLLSDSGFYLCAWSVMAGYNEQFFGPGTRLTVL.

The gene calls are TRBV3-1 (or the pseudogene TRBV3-2) and TRBJ1-2; D remains ambiguous. Germline CDR1 reads LGHDT; CDR2 reads YNNKEL (reference sequence). V was trimmed by 0 bases and J by 7 bases, leaving 3 bases between them. The CDR3 extends over 11 amino acids. The CDR3 protein is CASSQDRGYTF. The DNA for the CDR3 is TGTGCCAGCAGCCAAGATCGTGGCTACACCTTC.

This chain joins TRBV3-1 (or the pseudogene TRBV3-2) and TRBJ1-3, with 7 bases fitting TRBD1. Germline lookup yields CDR1 LGHDT and CDR2 YNNKEL (reference sequence). V lost 4 bases, J lost 1 base, and 4 bases stayed unmatched. The CDR3 is 15 amino acids. DNA of the CDR3: TGTGCCAGCAGCCGAAAGACAGGGTCTGGAAACACCATATATTTT. Its protein is CASSRKTGSGNTIYF.

The chain joins TRBV11-2 to TRBJ1-1; D unclear. The length of the CDR3 is 16 residues. Trimming pared 4 bases from V and 6 bases from J, leaving 21 bases between. From germline, CDR1 is SGHAT and CDR2 FQNNGV. This chain's CDR3 is CASSSDGIGLYAEAFF. The CDR3, as DNA: TGTGCCAGCAGCTCGGACGGGATAGGTTTGTATGCTGAAGCTTTCTTT. Supplemented by reference TRBV11-2 and TRBJ1-1, the full variable domain reads EAGVAQSPRYKIIEKRQSVAFWCNPISGHATLYWYQQILGQGPKLLIQFQNNGVVDDSQLPKDRFSAERLKGVDSTLKIQPAKLEDSAVYLCASSSDGIGLYAEAFFGQGTRLTVV.

The CDR3: CSASFRGAAEEQYF. CDR3 nucleotides: TGCAGTGCTAGTTTCAGGGGCGCGGCGGAGGAGCAGTACTTC. V is TRBV20-1 and J is TRBJ2-7; D might be TRBD1 (6 bases). Germline loops: CDR1 DFQATT, CDR2 SNEGSKA (reference sequence). The V end lost 3 bases, the J end lost 7 bases, and 19 bases lay between the germline ends. The CDR3 contains 14 residues.

V usage is TRBV19 and J usage is TRBJ2-7, with 9 bases identical to TRBD1. The ends lost 5 bases at V and 0 bases at J; junction bases unmatched: 2. This CDR3 region has 14 residues. Germline V lookup: CDR1 LNHDA, CDR2 SQIVND (reference sequence). CDR3 amino acids: CASSGGQGSYEQYF. DNA of the CDR3: TGTGCCAGTAGTGGGGGACAGGGCTCCTACGAGCAGTACTTC. Full variable domain (missing parts from reference TRBV19 and TRBJ2-7): DGGITQSPKYLFRKEGQNVTLSCEQNLNHDAMYWYRQDPGQGLRLIYYSQIVNDFQKGDIAEGYSVSREKKESFPLTVTSAQKNPTAFYLCASSGGQGSYEQYFGPGTRLTVT.

This chain uses TRBV2 with TRBJ1-5, with a tentative D call TRBD1 (5 bases). With 4 bases removed from V and 4 bases from J, the gap between germline ends came to 11 bases. This CDR3 is built from 14 residues. From germline, CDR1 is SNHLY and CDR2 FYNNEI. DNA of the CDR3: TGTGCCAGCAGTGTCGGGACTCTTAATCAGCCCCAGCATTTT. Translated: CASSVGTLNQPQHF.

J is TRBJ2-7 and V is TRBV7-8; 7 bases map to TRBD1. Germline trimming cut 4 bases from V and 2 bases from J; bases unmatched to any gene: 8. Germline assignment: CDR1 SGHVS and CDR2 FQNEAQ. The CDR3 sequence is 15 residues long. The CDR3 loop is CASSSRGQAAYEQYF. DNA of the CDR3: TGTGCCAGCAGCTCCCGTGGACAGGCCGCCTACGAGCAGTACTTC.

The CDR3 DNA is TGTGCCAGCAGGACGAGGACAGACCTCTATGGCTACACCTTC. Protein product: CASRTRTDLYGYTF. The chain combines TRBV7-9 with TRBJ1-2; the D gene is possibly TRBD1 (6 bases). CDR3 length equals 14 residues. Germline V lookup: CDR1 SEHNR, CDR2 FQNEAQ (reference sequence). Trimming stripped 6 bases from V and 4 bases from J, with 15 bases between.

The rearrangement uses TRBV2 and TRBJ1-5, with D perhaps TRBD1 (5 bases). The CDR3 is 13 amino acids. The germline gives CDR1 SNHLY, CDR2 FYNNEI. Trimming left V 9 bases short and J 4 bases short, with 13 bases between. This CDR3 is CASQGFENQPQHF. Written as DNA, the CDR3 is TGTGCCAGTCAGGGATTTGAGAATCAGCCCCAGCATTTT.

This chain connects TRBV2 to TRBJ2-7, with 9 bases identical to TRBD2. The CDR3 length is 15 residues. V shed 7 bases, J shed 1 base, and the junction held 8 bases outside the gene matches. The germline V gene encodes CDR1 SNHLY and CDR2 FYNNEI. This CDR3 is CASTNLAGRSYEQYF. The CDR3, as DNA: TGTGCCAGCACTAATCTAGCGGGGCGATCCTACGAGCAGTACTTC.

The chain is built from TRBV29-1 and TRBJ2-3; weak D call: TRBD1 (6 bases). V was cut by 3 bases and J by 1 base, with 8 bases left in between. Germline V gene lookup returns CDR1 SQVTM and CDR2 ANQGSEA. This CDR3 is built from 13 residues. The CDR3 DNA follows: TGCAGCGTTGAGGCAGGGGGCACAGATACGCAGTATTTT. Protein sequence: CSVEAGGTDTQYF.

The V and J genes are TRBV5-6 and TRBJ2-1; 7 nucleotides align to TRBD1. This CDR3 is 14 amino acids long. V lost 2 bases, J lost 12 bases, and 11 bases stayed unmatched. Germline-derived CDR1 and CDR2 are SGHDT and YYEEEE. CDR3 sequence: CASSLDAGGKTQFF. Here the CDR3 DNA reads TGTGCCAGCAGCTTAGATGCAGGGGGAAAAACGCAGTTCTTC. The full variable domain, with the rest looked up from reference TRBV5-6 and TRBJ2-1, is DAGVTQSPTHLIKTRGQQVTLRCSPKSGHDTVSWYQQALGQGPQFIFQYYEEEERQRGNFPDRFSGHQFPNYSSELNVNALLLGDSALYLCASSLDAGGKTQFFGPGTRLTVL.

The chain employs TRBV30 and TRBJ2-3; tentatively, D is TRBD1 (6 bases). Germline CDR1 reads GTSNPN; CDR2 reads SVGIG (reference sequence). V shed 3 bases and J shed 1 base, with 14 bases lying between them. The CDR3 runs 15 residues. This chain's CDR3 is CAWSRTGRGTDTQYF. As DNA, the CDR3 is TGTGCCTGGAGCCGAACAGGGCGGGGCACAGATACGCAGTATTTT.